This TCR beta chain was profiled in a study of cytotoxic CD8 clonotypes in ibrutinib-treated CLL. Study overall: There were, on average, about 260,000 productive templates and over 80,000 productive rearrangements per sample. Study findings and constraints: Public clonotypes, an uncommon group, contracted or remained stable on treatment. Clonality showed a rise at ibrutinib response that reversed toward baseline at progression.

CDR3 size: 14 residues. The junction had 7 bases not matched to a gene; V was cut back by 4 bases and J by 5 bases. The germline V gene has CDR1 SGDLS and CDR2 YYNGEE. Clones were read by immunoSEQ multiplex PCR, and TCRdb kept only the in-frame ones, dropping some. The sample consists of about 130,000 clones, 70% to 80% of them appearing once. For this clone: What it binds is unknown.

This receptor was obtained from a human donor with chronic lymphocytic leukemia. This specimen was PBMCs, taken after 12 months of ibrutinib treatment. The chain uses TRBV9 and TRBJ2-3; 7 bases agree with TRBD2. As DNA, the CDR3 is TGTGCCAGCAGCCCATCCGCGGGAGTAGATACGCAGTATTTT. Translating it yields CASSPSAGVDTQYF.